This T cell receptor (beta chain) was identified during a study of cytomegalovirus exposure and HLA in healthy donors (dated by TCRdb to 2017 to 2019). Background on the whole study: According to an earlier analysis of 587 of the donors, roughly 180 million T cells yielded 117 million unique TCR beta sequences and about 300 Gb of sequence data. Approximately 310 gigabases of sequencing data and some 85 million unique TCR sequences were included in an early release covering about 620 HLA-typed donors. Of the approximately 400 genotyped donors, 65% to 90% fell in the genetic ancestry cluster associated with self-reported Caucasian donors. The study aimed to test whether cataloging public T cell receptors could reveal signatures of past pathogen exposure. Using immunosequencing, the study profiled T cell repertoires from about 610 subjects and related those repertoires to cytomegalovirus serostatus. In addition to the first cohort of hundreds of subjects, a separate validation cohort of 120 different subjects was used. The study combined high-throughput TCR immunosequencing, statistical association of individual TCRs with disease status, and machine learning to predict cytomegalovirus infection status. In a later analysis, previously published TCR beta repertoires from 500 to 750 donors were re-analyzed and high-resolution HLA genotyping was added so that TCR occurrence patterns could be studied. The later analysis used no new phenotypic data to find candidate immune exposures, relying instead on TCR beta sequences and their occurrence across donors. In an earlier analysis of 500 to 650 of the donors, high-throughput TCR beta sequencing was used to judge whether each TCR beta V gene segment behaved as functional or pseudogenic. Donor age, sex, ethnicity and CMV serostatus were compiled together with the repertoire data. A later genetic analysis used genome-wide SNP genotypes for about 55% of the 666 donors, treating that subset as a discovery cohort. All discovery cohort repertoires had been generated on a single sequencing platform. HLA typing covered class I and class II loci at four-digit resolution. The number of typed donors differed by locus: roughly 629-640 for A, B, C, DRB1 and DQB1; some 500 for DQA1; some 590 for DPA1; and roughly 450 for DPB1. Roughly 5 DR-DQ haplotypes were handled as single units for association and clustering, since linkage in the cohort was strong. Among over 350 genotyped donors of the cohort, an average of roughly 240,000 unique TCR beta nucleotide sequences were sequenced per donor, about a sixth of them non-productive.

Overall study outcomes, separate from this receptor: A later genetic analysis reported fewer N-insertions in productive TCRs among donors in an Asian-associated ancestry cluster than the roughly 720-donor mean. The sequencing pipeline was judged likely to have produced a cluster of highly shared sequence variants as a technical artifact. The cohort was sequenced for TCR beta chains only, and without alpha or paired-chain data the features that could be detected were limited. In a later analysis, the rate of TCR association differed among HLA loci, with DRB1 alleles having the most associated TCRs and HLA-C alleles having the fewest. A few of the identified cytomegalovirus-associated TCR beta chains were confirmed in vitro to be specific for cytomegalovirus antigens. A later analysis found that HLA-associated TCR beta chains were more clonally expanded and had lower generation probabilities than equally common non-associated chains. Correlated functional status among segregating V segments might be attributable to linkage disequilibrium, but an unknown experimental factor could not be ruled out. In the study, approximately 160 TCR beta chains were listed as associated with cytomegalovirus. In an earlier analysis of 587 of the donors, most TCR beta V segments appeared in productive rearrangements about 87% or about 30% of the time, broadly matching IMGT annotations. In a later genetic analysis, a missense DCLRE1C variant was associated with V-gene and J-gene trimming of TCR beta chains, and the association was replicated in an independent cohort. CMV serostatus was the only immune exposure information available for the cohort. The authors suggested that the approach could potentially be extended to other disease states and immunological phenotypes. The presence/absence analyses assumed that sequencing depth was roughly uniform across donors, and that assumption may not be true. Across donors, most TCR sequences were observed very rarely, whereas some public TCRs were present in many individuals. Because counts were too low, more than 15 rarely observed V segments, including chromosome 9 orphons, were left out of the earlier analysis of about 500 of the donors. A later analysis found that most CMV-associated TCR beta chains appeared HLA-restricted, with HLA associations seemingly driven largely by CMV exposure. Cytomegalovirus status was reported to be diagnosed by the classifier with high specificity and sensitivity in both the original and validation cohorts. A later analysis associated approximately 17,000 TCR beta sequences with specific HLA alleles at a false discovery rate of 0.05. When HLA alleles, especially DR and DQ, strongly co-occurred, TCR associations were difficult to assign to individual alleles. A further reported finding was that TCR beta sequences accurately predicted the HLA-A and HLA-B alleles for most subjects in the first cohort. Because HLA typing was unavailable for some donors at each locus, only the typed subset was used in association tests. The 87-base-pair reads could not distinguish some IMGT-functional V segments, including TRBV6-2 and TRBV6-3, so those segments were excluded. In a later analysis, several top co-occurrence clusters were reported to appear linked to parvovirus B19, influenza, CMV and Epstein-Barr virus.

The cohort comprised around 700 healthy bone marrow donors. Cohort members were all nominally healthy when sampled, although unrecorded immune exposures were likely present. The donor was CMV seronegative and belonged to the group of more than 300 seronegative cohort members. Each donor provided a peripheral blood sample, and peripheral blood mononuclear cells were used for TCR beta sequencing. Genomic DNA extraction from the blood cell samples was performed with the Qiagen DNeasy Blood Extraction Kit. Libraries were made using the immunoSEQ multiplex PCR assay. For the multiplex PCR, a mixture combining 60 forward primers for TCR Vbeta segments and 13 reverse primers for TCR Jbeta segments was used. The CDR3 region of rearranged TCR beta genes was amplified from genomic DNA by a multiplex PCR assay. The amplified TCR beta libraries were sequenced on the Illumina HiSeq System as 87-base-pair reads. The paper's processing steps were these. A later analysis counted about 80 million unique TCR beta chains across the 700 or so repertoires, and some 11 million of these chains were shared by at least two donors. Raw reads were error-corrected and collapsed into unique sequences by a nearest-neighbor algorithm in which closely related sequences were merged to remove PCR and sequencing errors. Alignment of CDR3 sequences to IMGT reference sequences was used to assign V, D and J gene segments. Each retained sequence needed at least a six-nucleotide match to both a V gene segment and a J gene segment. Rearrangements were classified as productive when the CDR3 lacked stop codons and remained in frame with V and J, and all other rearrangements were classified as non-productive. CDR3 was defined according to IMGT convention as the region running from the second conserved V-encoded cysteine to the conserved J-encoded phenylalanine. Sequences without an unambiguous match to a single V gene segment were excluded from the earlier analysis of about 640 of the donors. An earlier analysis of just under 600 of the donors called V segments functional above 56.7% productive rearrangements and segregating when the between-donor standard deviation exceeded 5%. A statistical classification framework was developed to diagnose cytomegalovirus status using the catalog of TCR beta chain sequences. A later analysis assigned V and J genes by comparing TCR nucleotide sequences with IMGT/GENE-DB human TR gene sequences. Using the TCRdist pipeline, a later analysis assigned CDR3 sequences along with most-parsimonious VDJ recombination scenarios. In a later analysis, each TCR beta chain was defined by its CDR3 amino acid sequence together with its V-gene family, and reads lacking a unique V-gene family were excluded. A later analysis removed nearly 600 highly shared, low-generation-probability nucleotide sequences to deal with suspected cross-contamination and a sequencing artifact. For each public chain, a later analysis derived a clonal expansion index from normalized ranks of inferred template counts within each repertoire. A later analysis computed generation probabilities with a VDJ recombination model fitted to out-of-frame rearrangements, and checked the results against IGoR. Hypergeometric tests were used in a later analysis to score TCR-TCR, TCR-HLA and TCR-CMV co-occurrence, with a repertoire-size bias correction applied to the TCR pairs. To estimate false discovery rates, a later analysis permuted the HLA or CMV assignments 20 times. In a later analysis, co-occurring TCRs were grouped with DBSCAN, and TCRdist sequence similarity was added when clustering was performed within HLA-allele-positive subsets. Repertoires with fewer than 30,000 or more than 120,000 public chains, plus five repertoires with anomalous nucleotide sharing, were excluded from co-occurrence clustering. In its TCRdb copy, this immuneACCESS table keeps in-frame sequences only and misses some clones. Where compared with another copy, unresolved V genes explain less than half of these, and the others have no known cause. Clonal size and the V and J genes are those of that table, whereas D and trimming came from the DNA. A total of 180,000 or so clones appear in this sample, 70% to 80% of them only once. Clones ranked in the top ten supply roughly 3% of the sample.

Trimming costs V 3 bases and J 7 bases, and their ends lie 13 bases apart. From cysteine to phenylalanine, the CDR3 is 14 amino acids long. The CDR3 DNA has 42 bases and is translated from base 1. The germline V gene supplies CDR1 SGHTA and CDR2 FQGNSA. Note on this clone: Its antigen is still unknown. No base-level quality is on record; no much larger clone is a single base apart.

Sequencing used PBMCs. This clonotype originated in a male donor in good health and CMV-seronegative. The V gene is TRBV7-2 and the J gene is TRBJ2-1; no confident D gene assignment can be made. The nucleotide sequence reads TGTGCCAGCAGCTTTACCCCCCCTAGGAATGAGCAGTTCTTC. Its translation is CASSFTPPRNEQFF.